This T cell receptor beta chain was sequenced during a study of tumor and adjacent non-tumor tissue in lung cancer. At the level of the study: There were fewer than 15 adenocarcinoma, 2 squamous cell carcinoma and 1 small cell lung cancer cases.

The template was RNA from unsorted bulk tissue. More than 3 cm separated this lung sample from the edge of the tumor. The library came from three nested PCR rounds adapted from ARM-PCR protocols. TCRdb re-called the multiplex PCR reads through MiXCR, storing one row per CDR3 protein. The data show some 95,000 distinct CDR3 sequences, roughly 78% seen once. CDR3 length equals 15 residues. The germline CDR1 and CDR2 sequences are SGHAT and FQNNGV. This clonotype was observed a single time. Compared with germline, one end of the junction differs, possibly owing to a read error. V usage is TRBV11-2 and J usage is TRBJ2-2, with D unresolved. This TCR derives from a man in his 60s with small cell lung cancer. The specimen sequenced was distant non-tumor lung tissue. The CDR3 loop reads CACSLTPLVTGELFF. CDR3 bases: TGTGCCTGCAGCTTAACCCCCCTGGTCACAGGGGAGCTGTTTTTT.